This TCR beta chain was recorded in a study of preoperative IRX-2 immunotherapy in early breast cancer. This clone was seen just once. This table comes from immunoSEQ multiplex PCR, and its TCRdb copy is limited to in-frame clones, with some not included. The sample lists around 25,000 clones, about 90% seen once, with roughly 29% in the top ten. Treatment denoted: preoperative locoregional IRX-2 cytokine immunotherapy. This phase Ib study tested locoregional IRX-2 cytokine immunotherapy given before surgery. V lost 1 base, J lost 0 bases, and 10 bases lay in between. Germline loops: CDR1 SGHNT, CDR2 YYREEE (reference sequence). The CDR3 is 16 residues long.

This chain links TRBV5-4 with TRBJ1-4; tentatively, D is TRBD1 (6 bases). The sequence derives from a human donor with breast cancer. Specimen: tumor tissue, collected after IRX-2 immunotherapy. The CDR3 protein is CASSLRGSSTNEKLFF. The CDR3, as DNA: TGTGCCAGCAGCTTGAGGGGGAGTTCAACTAATGAAAAACTGTTTTTT.